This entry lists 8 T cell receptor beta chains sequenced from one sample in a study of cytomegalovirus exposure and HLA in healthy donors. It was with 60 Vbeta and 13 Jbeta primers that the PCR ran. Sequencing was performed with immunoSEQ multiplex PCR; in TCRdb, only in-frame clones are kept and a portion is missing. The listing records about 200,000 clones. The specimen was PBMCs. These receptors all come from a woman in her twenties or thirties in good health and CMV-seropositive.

CDR3 sequence (DNA): TGTGCCAGCTCACCATCCGGGGGGGCCGGGCACAATGAGCAGTTCTTC. It yields the protein CASSPSGGAGHNEQFF. The chain recombines TRBV18 with TRBJ2-1; 8 bases are a match to TRBD2. Germline V gene sequence: CDR1 KGHSH, CDR2 LQKENI. V was pared by 2 bases and J by 5 bases, with 8 bases of the junction left unmatched. The CDR3 extends over 16 amino acids.

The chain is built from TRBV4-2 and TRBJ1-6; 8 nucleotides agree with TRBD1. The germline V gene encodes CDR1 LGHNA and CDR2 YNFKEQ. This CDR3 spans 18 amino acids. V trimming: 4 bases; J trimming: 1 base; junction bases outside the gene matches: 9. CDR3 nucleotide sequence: TGTGCCAGCAGCCGGGCCCAACAGGGGGGATCCTATAATTCACCCCTCCACTTT. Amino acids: CASSRAQQGGSYNSPLHF.

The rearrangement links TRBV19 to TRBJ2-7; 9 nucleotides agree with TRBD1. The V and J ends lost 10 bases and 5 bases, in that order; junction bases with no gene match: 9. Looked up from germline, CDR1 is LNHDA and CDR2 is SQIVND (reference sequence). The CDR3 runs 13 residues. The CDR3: CATQPGQGDEQYF. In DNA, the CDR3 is TGTGCCACCCAACCGGGACAGGGCGACGAGCAGTACTTC. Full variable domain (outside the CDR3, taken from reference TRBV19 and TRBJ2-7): DGGITQSPKYLFRKEGQNVTLSCEQNLNHDAMYWYRQDPGQGLRLIYYSQIVNDFQKGDIAEGYSVSREKKESFPLTVTSAQKNPTAFYLCATQPGQGDEQYFGPGTRLTVT.

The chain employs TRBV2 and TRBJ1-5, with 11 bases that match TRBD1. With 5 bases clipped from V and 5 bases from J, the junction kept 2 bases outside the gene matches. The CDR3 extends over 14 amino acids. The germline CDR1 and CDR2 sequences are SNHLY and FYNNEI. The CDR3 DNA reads TGTGCCAGCAGTTCGGACAGGGGGCATCAGCCCCAGCATTTT. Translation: CASSSDRGHQPQHF. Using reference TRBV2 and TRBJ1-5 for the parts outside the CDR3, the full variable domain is EPEVTQTPSHQVTQMGQEVILRCVPISNHLYFYWYRQILGQKVEFLVSFYNNEISEKSEIFDDQFSVERPDGSNFTLKIRSTKLEDSAMYFCASSSDRGHQPQHFGDGTRLSIL.

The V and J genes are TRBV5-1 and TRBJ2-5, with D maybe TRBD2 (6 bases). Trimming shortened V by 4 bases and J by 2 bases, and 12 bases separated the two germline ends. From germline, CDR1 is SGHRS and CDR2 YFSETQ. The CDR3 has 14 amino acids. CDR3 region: CASSQLRGQETQYF. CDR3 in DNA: TGCGCCAGCAGCCAATTGCGGGGACAAGAGACCCAGTACTTC.

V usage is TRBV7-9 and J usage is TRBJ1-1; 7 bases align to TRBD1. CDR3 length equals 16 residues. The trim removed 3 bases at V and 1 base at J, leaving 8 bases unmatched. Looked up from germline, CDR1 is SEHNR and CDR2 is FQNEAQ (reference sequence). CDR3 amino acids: CASSFGTVTRNTEAFF. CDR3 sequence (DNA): TGTGCCAGCAGCTTTGGGACAGTCACTCGGAACACTGAAGCTTTCTTT.

This chain's CDR3 is CASMAGHSGELFF. CDR3 in DNA: TGTGCCAGCATGGCGGGGCATAGCGGGGAGCTGTTTTTT. The chain carries TRBV6-4 and TRBJ2-2; TRBD2 is a possible D gene (6 bases). The V gene's germline CDR1 is MRHNA and CDR2 SNTAGT. Trimming stripped 7 bases from V and 7 bases from J, with 13 bases between. The CDR3 consists of 13 residues.

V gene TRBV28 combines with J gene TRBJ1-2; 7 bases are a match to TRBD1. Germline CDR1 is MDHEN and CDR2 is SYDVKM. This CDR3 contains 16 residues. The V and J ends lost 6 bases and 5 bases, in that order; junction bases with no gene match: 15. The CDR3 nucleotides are TGTGCCAGCAGCACCACAGGGGACGCTGGTCATTATGGCTACACCTTC. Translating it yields CASSTTGDAGHYGYTF.